The source of this T cell receptor beta chain is a study of liver allograft versus peripheral blood T cells. Turning to the study itself: The authors compared T cell receptor repertoires in transplanted livers with recipients' peripheral blood repertoires.

TCRdb itself ran the reads through MiXCR, one entry per CDR3 protein. The sample includes around 12,000 distinct CDR3 sequences, roughly 28% of them seen just once. The germline CDR1 and CDR2 sequences are DFQATT and SNEGSKA (reference sequence). The CDR3 loop spans 15 amino acids. V dropped 0 bases and J dropped 2 bases, with 14 bases sitting between them. The chain employs TRBV20-1 and TRBJ2-7, with D possibly matching TRBD2 (6 bases). This clonotype was sampled from a human patient who had a liver transplant. Some T cells may possibly be graft donor cells. DNA for the CDR3: TGCAGTGCTAGAGATAGCGGTAGCGGAACCTACGAGCAGTACTTC. It encodes CSARDSGSGTYEQYF.